The 16 T cell receptor beta chains listed next were all sequenced from one sample in a study of blood T cell repertoires in COVID-19. Only in-frame clones appear in the TCRdb table, and some are missing; sequencing was by immunoSEQ multiplex PCR. In the table there are around 300,000 clones, 85% to 90% of which are singletons. Sequenced material: peripheral blood. Every receptor here comes from a human donor in a cohort sampled during active COVID-19.

Of note for this clone: At one boundary the junction diverges from the germline segment, which might be a read error. The chain combines TRBV29-1 with TRBJ1-1; D is unclear. The CDR3 extends over 13 amino acids. Germline V gives CDR1 SQVTM, CDR2 ANQGSEA. CDR3 amino acids: CSVEGHLNTEAFF. Written as DNA, the CDR3 is TGCAGCGTCGAAGGGCACCTGAACACTGAAGCTTTCTTT.

The CDR3 region has the DNA TGTGCCAGCAGTCCCTTGGCGGGAGGCACAGATACGCAGTATTTT. Its translation: CASSPLAGGTDTQYF. J is TRBJ2-3 and V is TRBV6-5; TRBD2 aligns across 7 bases. The CDR3 runs to 15 residues. V dropped 5 bases and J dropped 1; count of bases not matched to a gene: 6. CDR1 is MNHEY and CDR2 is SVGAGI in the germline V gene.

The CDR3 DNA sequence: TGTGCCAGCAGCTTAGACAGGGGGGACACAGATACGCAGTATTTT. Translation gives CASSLDRGDTDTQYF. V usage is TRBV11-2 and J usage is TRBJ2-3; maybe TRBD1 (7 bases). CDR1 SGHAT and CDR2 FQNNGV come from the germline V gene. V shed 0 bases and J shed 2 bases, with 9 bases lying between them. CDR3 length equals 15 residues. The full variable domain, completed using reference TRBV11-2 and TRBJ2-3, is EAGVAQSPRYKIIEKRQSVAFWCNPISGHATLYWYQQILGQGPKLLIQFQNNGVVDDSQLPKDRFSAERLKGVDSTLKIQPAKLEDSAVYLCASSLDRGDTDTQYFGPGTRLTVL.

This chain joins TRBV24-1 and TRBJ2-1; 7 positions agree with TRBD2. The V and J ends lost 6 bases and 3 bases, in that order; junction bases with no gene match: 1. Germline V CDR1 and CDR2: KGHDR, SFDVKD. CDR3 length equals 13 residues. CDR3 bases: TGTGCCACCAGTTCTAGCGGCTACAATGAGCAGTTCTTC. Encoded protein: CATSSSGYNEQFF.

This clone was seen a single time. In DNA form, the CDR3 reads TGTGCCAGCAGCGTAGTAGGGAGCACTGAAGCTTTCTTT. It translates to CASSVVGSTEAFF. The V and J genes are TRBV9 and TRBJ1-1; no clear D. The germline V and J ends were trimmed by 0 bases and 4 bases, with 7 bases remaining between them. The CDR3 is made up of 13 amino acids. Germline V gene sequence: CDR1 SGDLS, CDR2 YYNGEE.

The chain uses TRBV2 and TRBJ1-5, with no clear D. The CDR3 loop spans 13 amino acids. V dropped 5 bases and J dropped 7 bases, with 12 bases sitting between them. Germline-derived CDR1 and CDR2 are SNHLY and FYNNEI. DNA for the CDR3: TGTGCCAGCAGTCCTGATAGCGGCCAGCCCCAGCATTTT. Protein product: CASSPDSGQPQHF.

This chain joins TRBV24-1 and TRBJ2-1; 8 bases align to TRBD2. Germline CDR1 is KGHDR and CDR2 is SFDVKD. The trim removed 3 bases at V and 4 bases at J, leaving 13 bases unmatched. The CDR3 covers 18 residues. The CDR3 region is CATSDGGVAGTRYNEQFF. CDR3 nucleotides: TGTGCCACCAGTGATGGGGGGGTAGCGGGGACTCGGTACAATGAGCAGTTCTTC.

This chain uses TRBV7-2 with TRBJ2-6; TRBD1 is a possible D gene (5 bases). Per germline, CDR1 SGHTA and CDR2 FQGNSA. The CDR3 has 16 amino acids. With 2 bases removed from V and 1 base from J, the gap between germline ends came to 9 bases. CDR3 sequence: CASSLKAGSGANVLTF. CDR3 nucleotide sequence: TGTGCCAGCAGCTTAAAAGCAGGGTCTGGGGCCAACGTCCTGACTTTC. The variable domain in full, with the rest retrieved from reference TRBV7-2 and TRBJ2-6, is GAGVSQSPSNKVTEKGKDVELRCDPISGHTALYWYRQSLGQGLEFLIYFQGNSAPDKSGLPSDRFSAERTGGSVSTLTIQRTQQEDSAVYLCASSLKAGSGANVLTFGAGSRLTVL.

This clone was seen more than once but under ten times. CDR3 sequence: CASSRFGDEAFF. For the CDR3, the DNA is TGTGCCAGCAGCCGGTTCGGAGATGAAGCTTTCTTT. This chain connects TRBV3-1 (or the pseudogene TRBV3-2) to TRBJ1-1; D remains unclear. Per germline, CDR1 LGHDT and CDR2 YNNKEL (reference sequence). The germline V and J ends were trimmed by 4 bases and 7 bases, with 10 bases remaining between them. CDR3 length equals 12 residues.

The V and J genes are TRBV6-2 or TRBV6-3 and TRBJ1-5, with a tentative D call TRBD1 (5 bases). Germline V gene lookup returns CDR1 MNHEY and CDR2 SVGEGT. The CDR3 has 13 residues. Trimming left V 6 bases short and J 7 bases short, with 13 bases between. CDR3 sequence: CASSRGGDQPQHF. The CDR3 nucleotides are TGTGCCAGCAGCCGCGGCGGGGACCAGCCCCAGCATTTT.

The chain is built from TRBV24-1 and TRBJ2-5, with D possibly TRBD2 on 6 matching bases. CDR3 length: 15 amino acids. Looked up from germline, CDR1 is KGHDR and CDR2 is SFDVKD. Deletions cut 4 bases from V and 4 bases from J, with 15 bases between. The CDR3 sequence is CATSDFSAGRETQYF. For the CDR3, the DNA is TGTGCCACCAGTGACTTCTCGGCCGGGAGAGAGACCCAGTACTTC.

V gene TRBV4-1 combines with J gene TRBJ1-1; D ambiguous. This CDR3 has 15 residues. Trimming took 0 bases from V and 0 from J, leaving 8 bases between them. The germline gives CDR1 MGHRA, CDR2 YSYEKL. The chain's CDR3 is CASSQEAVLNTEAFF. The CDR3 DNA reads TGCGCCAGCAGCCAAGAAGCCGTCTTGAACACTGAAGCTTTCTTT.

The chain employs TRBV7-9 and TRBJ2-1; TRBD1 agrees at 7 bases. The CDR3 length is 17 residues. The V gene's germline CDR1 is SEHNR and CDR2 FQNEAQ (reference sequence). V lost 1 base to trimming and J lost 1 base; unmatched junction nucleotides: 7. The CDR3 loop reads CASSLGLGDRSYNEQFF. DNA for the CDR3: TGTGCCAGCAGCTTAGGATTAGGGGACAGATCCTACAATGAGCAGTTCTTC.

The J gene is TRBJ2-1, the V gene TRBV5-1; TRBD1 matches 11 bases. CDR3 size: 17 residues. J gave up 8 bases and V 4 bases, and 14 bases lay outside the gene matches. From germline, CDR1 is SGHRS and CDR2 YFSETQ. CDR3 residues: CASSLKTPGQGVYEQFF. The CDR3 nucleotides are TGCGCCAGCAGCCTCAAGACCCCGGGACAGGGGGTCTATGAGCAGTTCTTC.

The V gene is TRBV9, the J gene TRBJ2-2, with 10 bases that match TRBD2. V shed 4 bases, J shed 0 bases, and the junction held 3 bases outside the gene matches. The CDR3 extends over 16 amino acids. Germline V CDR1 and CDR2: SGDLS, YYNGEE. CDR3 DNA: TGTGCCAGCAGCATCACTAGCGGGACGAACACCGGGGAGCTGTTTTTT. This gives the protein CASSITSGTNTGELFF.

The CDR3 region has the DNA TGCGCCAGCAGCTCCGGGACTAGCGGGTACTACGAGCAGTACTTC. Translated, it gives CASSSGTSGYYEQYF. The V gene is TRBV5-1, the J gene TRBJ2-7, with TRBD2 identical over 12 bases. Germline trimming cut 3 bases from V and 3 bases from J; bases unmatched to any gene: 4. Germline-derived CDR1 and CDR2 are SGHRS and YFSETQ. The CDR3 is made up of 15 amino acids.